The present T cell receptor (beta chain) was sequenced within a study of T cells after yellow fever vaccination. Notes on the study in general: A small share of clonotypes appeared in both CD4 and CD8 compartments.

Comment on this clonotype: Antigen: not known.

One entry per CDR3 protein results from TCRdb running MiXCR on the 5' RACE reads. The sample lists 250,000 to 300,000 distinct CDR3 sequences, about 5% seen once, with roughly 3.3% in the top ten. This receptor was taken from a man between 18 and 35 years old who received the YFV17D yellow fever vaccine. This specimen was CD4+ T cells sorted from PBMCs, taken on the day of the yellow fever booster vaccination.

DNA of the CDR3: TGTGCCAGCAGGAAACAGGGATCGGTAACTAATGAAAAACTGTTTTTT. Translated, it gives CASRKQGSVTNEKLFF. The V gene is TRBV12-3 or TRBV12-4, the J gene TRBJ1-4; weak D call: TRBD1 (6 bases). The CDR3 is made up of 16 amino acids. The V end lost 6 bases, the J end lost 1 base, and 15 bases lay between the germline ends.